These T cell receptor beta chains were read from a single sample in a study of beta chain features in type 1 diabetes. Some clones are missing from TCRdb's copy, which holds only in-frame ones; the method was immunoSEQ multiplex PCR. The sample consists of about 620,000 clones, about 14% of them appearing once. The sequenced material came from naive CD4+ T cells from blood. These receptors were obtained from a man in his late teens or twenties in good health. The conserved cysteine and the conserved F or W are not part of the CDR3 here.

cdr3_length j_call v_call cdr3_aa
16 TRBJ2-1 TRBV4-2 ASSQDRRFGSPDNEQF
15 TRBJ2-1 TRBV7-3 ASSLGTSVRLYNEQF
13 TRBJ1-1 TRBV29-1 SVVHLAGRGTEAF
12 TRBJ1-1 TRBV27 ASSPVAGGTEAF
11 TRBJ2-7 TRBV2 ASNYGQSYEQY
14 TRBJ2-1 TRBV6-1 ASSEADRGGQNEQF
11 TRBJ2-3 TRBV10-3 AISRPGTDTQY
13 TRBJ2-7 TRBV7-9 ASSYQPGTGYEQY
12 TRBJ2-5 TRBV2 ASILAGGRETQY
16 TRBJ2-1 TRBV9 ASSPGRWASRQLNEQF
13 TRBJ1-2 TRBV27 ASSLSPGGGYGYT
11 TRBJ2-5 TRBV29-1 SVETVSQETQY
10 TRBJ1-2 TRBV5-1 ASSLDGYGYT
12 TRBJ1-1 TRBV5-4 ASSKGQMNTEAF
11 TRBJ2-7 TRBV19 ASKGTGETEQY
11 TRBJ2-7 TRBV18 ASSPQQGSEQY
12 TRBJ2-1 TRBV2 ASSQHRGPNEQF
10 TRBJ1-1 TRBV29-1 SVDWGRAEAF
12 TRBJ1-3 TRBV5-4 ASSSDTSGNTIY
13 TRBJ2-1 TRBV25-1 ASSDTGLAGNEQF
16 TRBJ2-5 TRBV10-3 AISEIEASGTGVETQY
9 TRBJ1-1 TRBV6-5 ASRATAEAF
12 TRBJ1-2 TRBV28 ASSLVQLNYGYT
12 TRBJ2-1 TRBV5-1 ASSLGQPYNEQF
12 TRBJ2-5 TRBV5-1 ASSLVPQRETQY
12 TRBJ1-1 TRBV7-9 ASSLSDRNTEAF
13 TRBJ2-1 TRBV7-3 ASSLTRGSYNEQF
11 TRBJ1-5 TRBV5-1 ASSTGQGQPQH
12 TRBJ2-7 TRBV18 ASSPPGTGFEQY
10 TRBJ2-7 TRBV29-1 SVGEALYEQY
12 TRBJ1-1 TRBV7-9 ASSLEQMNTEAF
12 TRBJ2-5 TRBV7-2 ASSLLAGKETQY
11 TRBJ1-2 TRBV30 AWMTYASYGYT
14 TRBJ2-4 TRBV7-2 ASSRRASRTKNIQY
11 TRBJ2-2 TRBV25-1 ARSEANTGELF
10 TRBJ2-3 TRBV6-6 ATRMGSDTQY